The 15 T cell receptor beta chains reported below all come from one sample, sequenced in a study of blood T cell repertoires in COVID-19 (dated by TCRdb to 2019 to 2021). To prepare the library, the immunoSEQ multiplex PCR assay was applied. The clones in this table, taken by TCRdb from immuneACCESS, are in-frame only. Not every clone is retained; where verified, under half of the shortfall comes from an unresolved V gene, and the cause of the rest is unknown. In this sample the table shows 250,000 to 350,000 clones, roughly 87% of which occur a single time. The ten top clones hold about 5.5% of the sample. The specimen was PBMCs or T cells enriched from blood (not recorded which). The receptors stem from a woman aged 40 to 55 who had recovered from COVID-19.

The chain joins TRBV28 to TRBJ2-1; 8 positions agree with TRBD2. J lost 9 bases, V lost 6 bases, and 7 bases had no gene match. In germline, CDR1 is MDHEN, CDR2 SYDVKM. This CDR3 is 13 amino acids long. CDR3 bases: TGTGCCAGCAGGTCGGGAGGGGATACTGAGCAGTTCTTC. Its translation: CASRSGGDTEQFF.

This clone has just one count. The V gene is TRBV3-1 (or the pseudogene TRBV3-2), the J gene TRBJ2-3; a possible D gene is TRBD1 (5 bases). The V and J ends lost 5 bases and 3 bases respectively, with 9 bases between them. This CDR3 contains 13 residues. Per germline, CDR1 LGHDT and CDR2 YNNKEL (reference sequence). CDR3 loop: CASSTRQTDTQYF. The CDR3 nucleotides read TGTGCCAGCAGCACCCGACAGACAGATACGCAGTATTTT.

The chain's CDR3 is CASSPPPLLDEQYF. As DNA, the CDR3 is TGTGCCAGCAGTCCCCCCCCGCTATTGGACGAGCAGTACTTC. J is TRBJ2-7 and V is TRBV28; D remains unclear. This CDR3 is built from 14 residues. Germline CDR1 and CDR2: MDHEN and SYDVKM. The V end was cut by 5 bases, the J end by 5 bases, with 16 bases between. The full variable domain, its missing parts supplied by reference TRBV28 and TRBJ2-7, is DVKVTQSSRYLVKRTGEKVFLECVQDMDHENMFWYRQDPGLGLRLIYFSYDVKMKEKGDIPEGYSVSREKKERFSLILESASTNQTSMYLCASSPPPLLDEQYFGPGTRLTVT.

The chain's CDR3 is CASSLDLRDGYTF. DNA for the CDR3: TGTGCCAGCAGCTTAGATCTGCGCGATGGCTACACCTTC. The chain joins TRBV7-2 to TRBJ1-2; D is unresolved. Trimming took off 1 base at V and 6 bases at J, with 9 bases between the two ends. This CDR3 is 13 amino acids long. Germline values: CDR1 SGHTA, CDR2 FQGNSA.

J is TRBJ1-6 and V is TRBV19, with TRBD1 matching over 11 bases. This CDR3 region has 13 residues. Germline V gives CDR1 LNHDA, CDR2 SQIVND (reference sequence). The CDR3 protein is CAPDRGHHSPLHF. For the CDR3, the DNA is TGTGCACCGGACAGGGGGCACCATTCACCCCTCCACTTT.

Of note for this clone: Compared with germline, one end of the junction differs, possibly owing to a read error. V usage is TRBV11-2 and J usage is TRBJ2-7, with TRBD1 identical over 7 bases. The CDR3 runs 13 residues. Looked up from germline, CDR1 is SGHAT and CDR2 is FQNNGV. Here the CDR3 reads CASSSTRDSILGF. CDR3 nucleotide sequence: TGTGCCAGCAGCTCCACCCGGGACAGCATTTTGGGATTC.

The V call is TRBV27, the J call TRBJ2-1; TRBD2 might be the D (6 bases). The germline gives CDR1 MNHEY, CDR2 SMNVEV (reference sequence). Between the trimmed V and J ends, which lost 5 bases and 10 bases, there was a span of 24 bases. The CDR3 length is 16 residues. The CDR3 DNA is TGTGCCAGCAGTCCACCGTCGGAGCGGGCCGGGAGAGAGCAGTTCTTC. Its translation is CASSPPSERAGREQFF.

CDR3 residues: CASSQEVTSGSLVEQFF. In nucleotides, the CDR3 is TGCGCCAGCAGCCAAGAGGTTACTAGCGGCAGCCTTGTGGAGCAGTTCTTC. The chain joins TRBV4-3 to TRBJ2-1; 8 bases fit TRBD2. J was trimmed by 10 bases and V by 0 bases; bases with no gene match: 14. The CDR3 runs to 17 residues. CDR1 and CDR2 (germline): LGHNA, YSLEER.

The chain's CDR3 is CASSLLQDEQFF. CDR3 sequence (DNA): TGTGCCAGCAGTTTACTTCAGGATGAGCAGTTCTTC. The genes are TRBV28 and TRBJ2-1, with D hard to call. The CDR3 runs to 12 residues. V gave up 2 bases and J gave up 8 bases, with 7 bases separating them. The germline V gene encodes CDR1 MDHEN and CDR2 SYDVKM.

The rearrangement links TRBV6-5 to TRBJ2-1; perhaps TRBD2 as D (5 bases). CDR1 is MNHEY and CDR2 is SVGAGI in the germline V gene. The CDR3 spans 14 residues. Trimming cost V 9 bases and J 6 bases, with 18 bases left between them. CDR3 region: CASCRLWESNEQFF. The CDR3 nucleotides read TGTGCCAGTTGCAGACTTTGGGAGTCCAATGAGCAGTTCTTC.

The chain employs TRBV11-2 and TRBJ2-1; tentative D call: TRBD1 (5 bases). The CDR3 has 15 residues. Germline V gene data show CDR1 as SGHAT and CDR2 as FQNNGV. V was clipped by 0 bases and J by 2 bases, with 8 bases between them. CDR3 sequence: CASSLEQGTYNEQFF. The CDR3 DNA reads as TGTGCCAGCAGCTTAGAGCAGGGTACCTACAATGAGCAGTTCTTC.

This rearrangement joins TRBV7-8 to TRBJ1-4; perhaps TRBD1 as D (6 bases). Trimming stripped 1 base from V and 14 bases from J, with 14 bases between. The length of the CDR3 is 13 residues. Germline V gene lookup returns CDR1 SGHVS and CDR2 FQNEAQ. The CDR3 is CASSLVQGSRLFF. CDR3 DNA: TGTGCCAGCAGCTTAGTTCAGGGGTCACGGCTGTTTTTT. The variable domain in full, completed from reference TRBV7-8 and TRBJ1-4, reads GAGVSQSPRYKVAKRGQDVALRCDPISGHVSLFWYQQALGQGPEFLTYFQNEAQLDKSGLPSDRFFAERPEGSVSTLKIQRTQQEDSAVYLCASSLVQGSRLFFGSGTQLSVL.

The chain carries TRBV6-5 and TRBJ1-3, with D possibly being TRBD1 (5 bases). There are 12 residues in the CDR3. Per the germline V gene, CDR1 is MNHEY and CDR2 is SVGAGI. Trimming cost V 7 bases and J 4 bases, with 8 bases left between them. The CDR3 DNA sequence: TGTGCCAGCACTAGGGGAGGAAACACCATATATTTT. It translates to CASTRGGNTIYF.

This sequence joins TRBV7-8 and TRBJ1-5; the D gene is possibly TRBD1 (6 bases). Deletions cut 2 bases from V and 7 bases from J, with 12 bases between. Germline assignment: CDR1 SGHVS and CDR2 FQNEAQ. The CDR3 length is 14 residues. The CDR3 sequence is CASSLYRADQPQHF. The CDR3 region has the DNA TGTGCCAGCAGCTTATACAGGGCAGACCAGCCCCAGCATTTT. Full variable domain (rest looked up from reference TRBV7-8 and TRBJ1-5): GAGVSQSPRYKVAKRGQDVALRCDPISGHVSLFWYQQALGQGPEFLTYFQNEAQLDKSGLPSDRFFAERPEGSVSTLKIQRTQQEDSAVYLCASSLYRADQPQHFGDGTRLSIL.

This chain joins TRBV4-3 and TRBJ2-3; D may be TRBD2 (5 bases). Germline CDR1 and CDR2: LGHNA and YSLEER. This CDR3 spans 14 amino acids. The V and J ends lost 8 bases and 6 bases respectively, with 18 bases between them. Written as DNA, the CDR3 is TGCGCCAGCGGAACATTATCTGGCGGGGATACGCAGTATTTT. Its translation: CASGTLSGGDTQYF.